This T cell receptor beta chain is drawn from a study of post-analysis software for immune sequencing data. Whole-study results and caveats: Patients used five TRBV segments, including TRBV5-6, TRBV5-1 and TRBV20-1, more often than controls.

This clonotype turned up a few times. Its cognate antigen is unknown. J gave up 6 bases and V 7 bases, and 8 bases lay outside the gene matches. The V gene's germline CDR1 is SGHRS and CDR2 YFSETQ. This CDR3 is 13 amino acids long. Sequencing libraries made from TCR beta cDNA carried unique molecular identifiers. TCRdb re-called the PCR reads through MiXCR, storing one row per CDR3 protein. The data contain fewer than 850,000 distinct CDR3 sequences, under 60% of them seen just once; the ten biggest clones take up approximately 4.4%. The sequence was collected from a girl aged 10 to 17 with multiple sclerosis. The V call is TRBV5-1, the J call TRBJ1-2, with 8 bases that match TRBD1. The source material was blood. CDR3 loop: CASGKDREDGYTF. CDR3 coding DNA: TGCGCCAGCGGGAAGGACAGGGAGGATGGCTACACCTTC.